These 6 T cell receptor beta chains originate from one sample sequenced in a study of cytomegalovirus exposure and HLA in healthy donors. Researchers ran the PCR with 60 Vbeta and 13 Jbeta primers. Sequencing was performed with immunoSEQ multiplex PCR; in TCRdb, only in-frame clones are kept and a portion is missing. The sample has 170,000 or so clones, around 80% seen once. Material for sequencing was PBMCs. These receptors all come from a male donor in good health and CMV-seropositive.

Note on this clone: At one end the junction does not follow the germline gene, possibly because of a read error. This sample includes further DNA sequences coding for the same CDR3. The chain has TRBV10-3 and TRBJ2-5, with TRBD2 identical over 11 bases. Germline values: CDR1 ENHRY, CDR2 SYGVKD. The CDR3 loop spans 17 amino acids. This CDR3 reads CAISEPGLAEGRETQYF. CDR3 DNA: TGTGCCATCAGTGAGCCGGGACTAGCGGAGGGTCGAGAGACCCAATACTTC.

This chain uses TRBV19 with TRBJ2-7; perhaps TRBD2 as D (5 bases). The ends were cut back, 0 bases at V and 5 bases at J, with 14 bases in the middle. Per the germline V gene, CDR1 is LNHDA and CDR2 is SQIVND (reference sequence). The length of the CDR3 is 15 residues. The CDR3 nucleotides are TGTGCCAGTAGTATAGATCAAGGGAGCCTACACGAGCAGTACTTC. It is translated as CASSIDQGSLHEQYF.

There are a few counts of this clone. CDR3 loop: CASSEASSTEQYF. CDR3 coding DNA: TGTGCCAGCAGTGAAGCGTCTAGCACCGAGCAGTACTTC. The rearrangement joins TRBV6-1 to TRBJ2-7; D is possibly TRBD2 (5 bases). The V end lost 0 bases, the J end lost 6 bases, and 9 bases lay between the germline ends. The CDR3 sequence is 13 residues long. Per germline, CDR1 MNHNS and CDR2 SASEGT.

The chain uses TRBV30 and TRBJ1-2; D is unresolved. Germline values: CDR1 GTSNPN, CDR2 SVGIG (reference sequence). This CDR3 has 13 amino acids. Trimming cost V 6 bases and J 4 bases, with 15 bases left between them. Here the CDR3 DNA reads TGTGCCTGCCCCCCAATAGCCACCTATGGCTACACCTTC. It yields the protein CACPPIATYGYTF. The full variable domain, its missing parts supplied by reference TRBV30 and TRBJ1-2, is SQTIHQWPATLVQPVGSPLSLECTVEGTSNPNLYWYRQAAGRGLQLLFYSVGIGQISSEVPQNLSASRPQDRQFILSSKKLLLSDSGFYLCACPPIATYGYTFGSGTRLTVV.

This sequence joins TRBV5-5 and TRBJ1-2; 10 nucleotides line up with TRBD1. CDR1 and CDR2 from the germline V gene are SGHKS and YYEKEE (reference sequence). The CDR3 spans 15 residues. V lost 3 bases to trimming and J lost 2 bases; unmatched junction nucleotides: 4. The CDR3 region is CASSSGTGANYGYTF. DNA of the CDR3: TGTGCCAGCAGCTCCGGGACAGGGGCCAACTATGGCTACACCTTC.

CDR3: CASSGAQGLRSGRANEQFF. CDR3 nucleotide sequence: TGTGCCAGCAGTGGAGCGCAGGGCCTCCGGAGCGGGAGGGCCAATGAGCAGTTCTTC. V and J are TRBV6-1 and TRBJ2-1, with TRBD2 matching 10 bases. This CDR3 has 19 amino acids. The junction had 18 bases not matched to a gene; V was cut back by 4 bases and J by 6 bases. Germline values: CDR1 MNHNS, CDR2 SASEGT.